This T cell receptor (beta chain) was profiled in a study of blood T cell repertoires in COVID-19. Source study methods: From reference gene primer amplification, estimates of nucleated cell counts were derived. This table comes from immunoSEQ multiplex PCR, and its TCRdb copy is limited to in-frame clones, with some not included. For V, J and clone size, that table is used; D and trimming come from the DNA. This table holds 120,000 to 150,000 clones, around four fifths found once. V was pared by 6 bases and J by 3 bases, with 3 bases of the junction left unmatched. The CDR3 loop spans 15 amino acids. Germline CDR1 and CDR2: SNHLY and FYNNEI.

J is TRBJ2-2 and V is TRBV2, with 11 bases matching TRBD2. Source material: peripheral blood. This TCR was recovered from a woman of 80 years or more with acute or convalescent COVID-19. Here the CDR3 DNA reads TGTGCCAGCAGGAGGACTAGCGGGCACACCGGGGAGCTGTTTTTT. Its translation: CASRRTSGHTGELFF. Full variable domain (remainder filled in from reference TRBV2 and TRBJ2-2): EPEVTQTPSHQVTQMGQEVILRCVPISNHLYFYWYRQILGQKVEFLVSFYNNEISEKSEIFDDQFSVERPDGSNFTLKIRSTKLEDSAMYFCASRRTSGHTGELFFGEGSRLTVL.